Listed below are T cell receptor beta chains from one sample, sequenced in a study of CD8+CD57+ T cells in acquired aplastic anemia. TCRdb itself ran the reads through MiXCR, one entry per CDR3 protein. The sample consists of about 98,000 distinct CDR3 sequences, about 63% of them appearing once. The sample comprised sorted CD4+, CD8+, or CD8+CD57+ T cells (not recorded which) from PBMCs. All receptors come from a human donor with aplastic anemia. CDR3s include the opening cysteine and the closing phenylalanine or tryptophan. Expanded clones are given a class, and other clones once, few, many or no size at all.

j_gene | abundance | v_gene | CDR3aa
TRBJ1-2 | - | TRBV2 | CAGARGPPNYGYTF
TRBJ2-7 | - | TRBV7-9 | CASTRGSYEQYF
TRBJ1-3 | - | TRBV13 | CASSLAGGRLSGDTIYF
TRBJ1-1 | - | TRBV7-8 | CASSLGQGDITEAFF
TRBJ1-1 | - | TRBV5-8 | CASSLAGTGEAFF
TRBJ1-5 | - | TRBV19 | CASSLTGEQPQHF
TRBJ2-1 | few | TRBV2 | CASSVVTGAYNEQFF
TRBJ2-7 | - | TRBV29-1 | CSVDGEGVSNEQYF
TRBJ2-7 | - | TRBV19 | CASSIDSRDSSGKSSYEQYF
TRBJ2-1 | - | TRBV25-1 | CASSGLDRVGEQFF
TRBJ2-3 | - | TRBV11-1 | CASSPVTSGGVDTQYF
TRBJ1-1 | - | TRBV19 | CASSIGGPNTEAFF
TRBJ2-5 | few | TRBV24-1 | CATSDPGEGPQETQYF
TRBJ2-1 | - | TRBV10-2 | CASTRTGNEQFF
TRBJ2-3 | few | TRBV10-3 | CAISQTQADTQYF
TRBJ2-7 | - | TRBV19 | CATQDRAGLYYEQYF
TRBJ1-2 | - | TRBV25-1 | CASSDTLDIYSYTF
TRBJ1-5 | - | TRBV24-1 | CATSPRDINQPQHF
TRBJ2-7 | - | TRBV12-3/TRBV12-4 | CASSPAGGAYEQYF
TRBJ2-7 | - | TRBV6-1 | CASSAVRGGEQYF
TRBJ1-6 | - | TRBV9 | CASSVPDSPLHF
TRBJ1-2 | medium-sized | TRBV20-1 | CSARGLEGYGYTF
TRBJ2-5 | - | TRBV19 | CASSMGTGYQETQYF
TRBJ1-1 | once | TRBV20-1 | CVGLRGASYTEAFF
TRBJ2-7 | - | TRBV20-1 | CSATGAVGYEQYF
TRBJ1-2 | - | TRBV5-4 | CASSYILTGGNYGYTF
TRBJ2-3 | few | TRBV15 | CATSKNFAGSTDTQYF
TRBJ2-5 | few | TRBV20-1 | CSARGDTGRTQYF
TRBJ2-7 | - | TRBV5-1 | CASSLSYSRGKEQYF
TRBJ2-1 | - | TRBV24-1 | CAISDRTDNEQFF
TRBJ2-2 | - | TRBV7-6 | CASSLRPTGELFF
TRBJ2-3 | - | TRBV24-1 | CATSATATDTQYF
- | once | TRBV11-1 | CASSFGSGEQYF
TRBJ1-1 | - | TRBV5-6 | CASSFDPDSLNTEAFF
TRBJ2-7 | once | TRBV6-1 | CASSPDGAAGYEQYF
TRBJ2-5 | - | TRBV6-5 | CASSYSTLAQETQYF
TRBJ2-7 | - | TRBV20-1 | CSASYPGRRSYEQYF
TRBJ1-6 | - | TRBV9 | CASSVAGYSPLHF
TRBJ2-2 | - | TRBV19 | CASTYRGGGRGTGELFF
TRBJ2-5 | - | TRBV2 | CASRWRGGETQYF
TRBJ2-1 | - | TRBV5-1 | CASSLGGGENEQFF
TRBJ2-7 | few | TRBV29-1 | CSVEGAGKAEQYF
TRBJ1-1 | - | TRBV19 | CATEGQGTEAFF
TRBJ2-7 | - | TRBV7-2 | CASSKRGVDYEQYF
TRBJ2-7 | few | TRBV29-1 | CSGGRKDEQYF
TRBJ2-7 | many | TRBV7-9 | CASSLAQGSFYEQYF
TRBJ1-1 | - | TRBV2 | CASSDFRRERDLNTEAFF
TRBJ1-1 | - | TRBV7-6 | CASSLGRGDTEAFF
TRBJ2-3 | - | TRBV9 | CASSMTTGPTDTQYF
TRBJ1-1 | - | TRBV7-2 | CASSAQVNTEAFF
TRBJ2-1 | - | TRBV7-2 | CASSLAEQFF
TRBJ1-3 | - | TRBV2 | CASSRGQGGNTIYF